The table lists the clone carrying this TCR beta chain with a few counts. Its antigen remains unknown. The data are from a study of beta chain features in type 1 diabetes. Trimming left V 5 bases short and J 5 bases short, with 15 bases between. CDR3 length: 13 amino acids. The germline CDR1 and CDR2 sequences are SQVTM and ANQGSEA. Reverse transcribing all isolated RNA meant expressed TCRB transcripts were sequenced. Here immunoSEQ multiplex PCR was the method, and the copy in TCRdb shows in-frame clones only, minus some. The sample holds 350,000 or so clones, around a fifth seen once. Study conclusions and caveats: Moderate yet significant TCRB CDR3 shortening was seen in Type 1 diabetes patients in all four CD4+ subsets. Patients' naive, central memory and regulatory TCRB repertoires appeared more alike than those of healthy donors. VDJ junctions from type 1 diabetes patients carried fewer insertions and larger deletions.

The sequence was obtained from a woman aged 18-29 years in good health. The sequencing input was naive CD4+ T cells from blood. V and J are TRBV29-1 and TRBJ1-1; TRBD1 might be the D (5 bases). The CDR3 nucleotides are TGCAGCGTTCGGGGGATGGCGAGAACTGAAGCTTTCTTT. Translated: CSVRGMARTEAFF.